The 17 T cell receptor beta chains below come from one sample, sequenced in a study of blood T cell repertoires in COVID-19. Profiling relied on immunoSEQ multiplex PCR, and the TCRdb table lists in-frame clones only, not all of them. The table shows about 310,000 clones, with roughly 90% occurring only once. What was sequenced was PBMCs or T cells enriched from blood (not recorded which). The receptors shown here come from a young woman who had recovered from COVID-19.

This clone was detected a few times. The genes are TRBV28 and TRBJ2-3; 11 bases agree with TRBD2. There are 16 residues in the CDR3. Germline trimming cut 5 bases from V and 2 bases from J; bases unmatched to any gene: 6. Germline-derived CDR1 and CDR2 are MDHEN and SYDVKM. The CDR3 DNA reads as TGTGCCAGCAGTGCGGGACTAGCGGTTGACACAGATACGCAGTATTTT. Its protein is CASSAGLAVDTDTQYF.

This rearrangement joins TRBV6-5 to TRBJ2-5, with a tentative D call TRBD1 (5 bases). Trimming pared 5 bases from V and 3 bases from J, leaving 13 bases between. CDR1 and CDR2 (germline): MNHEY, SVGAGI. The CDR3 has 14 amino acids. The chain's CDR3 is CASSPRTTEETQYF. CDR3 nucleotides: TGTGCCAGCAGTCCGCGGACAACCGAAGAGACCCAGTACTTC.

The J gene is TRBJ2-5, the V gene TRBV24-1, with 8 positions matching TRBD2. There are 14 residues in the CDR3. The trim removed 1 base at V and 4 bases at J, leaving 1 base unmatched. Germline CDR1 and CDR2: KGHDR and SFDVKD. In DNA form, the CDR3 reads TGTGCCACCAGTGATTTTACTAGCGGAGAGACCCAGTACTTC. It codes for CATSDFTSGETQYF.

This clone was observed a single time. J is TRBJ2-3 and V is TRBV6-5, with 10 bases aligning to TRBD2. Losses at the gene ends were 7 bases for V and 7 bases for J; bases not matched to a gene: 8. The CDR3 is made up of 14 amino acids. Germline lookup yields CDR1 MNHEY and CDR2 SVGAGI. Written as DNA, the CDR3 is TGTGCCAGCAAAGGTAGCGGGAGGCCGAATACGCAGTATTTT. It codes for CASKGSGRPNTQYF.

The V gene is TRBV5-1, the J gene TRBJ2-1; the match to TRBD1 covers 7 bases. Trimming at V came to 4 bases and at J to 10 bases, leaving 11 bases not matched to a gene. The germline CDR1 and CDR2 sequences are SGHRS and YFSETQ. The CDR3 loop spans 14 amino acids. The CDR3 sequence: CASSRLTGYKEQFF. The CDR3 DNA reads as TGCGCCAGCAGCCGTCTGACAGGGTATAAGGAGCAGTTCTTC.

The chain recombines TRBV28 with TRBJ1-6, with no clear D. The CDR3 totals 16 residues. Germline values: CDR1 MDHEN, CDR2 SYDVKM. V was trimmed by 6 bases and J by 0 bases, leaving 12 bases between them. Written as DNA, the CDR3 is TGTGCCAGCAGCGCGCCGCGGGGCTCCTATAATTCACCCCTCCACTTT. This translates into CASSAPRGSYNSPLHF.

CDR3 sequence reads: CASSKDRDEYF. CDR3 bases: TGTGCCAGCAGTAAGGACAGAGACGAGTACTTC. This chain links TRBV2 with TRBJ2-7; TRBD1 might be the D (6 bases). This CDR3 contains 11 residues. V was trimmed by 5 bases and J by 11 bases, leaving 13 bases between them. Per the germline V gene, CDR1 is SNHLY and CDR2 is FYNNEI. Variable domain in full (rest from reference TRBV2 and TRBJ2-7): EPEVTQTPSHQVTQMGQEVILRCVPISNHLYFYWYRQILGQKVEFLVSFYNNEISEKSEIFDDQFSVERPDGSNFTLKIRSTKLEDSAMYFCASSKDRDEYFGPGTRLTVT.

V and J are TRBV5-4 and TRBJ1-1; perhaps TRBD1 as D (5 bases). This CDR3 spans 15 amino acids. The germline gives CDR1 SGHNT, CDR2 YYREEE (reference sequence). V lost 4 bases and J lost 1, with 14 bases in between. The CDR3 sequence is CASSLKTGKNTEAFF. The CDR3 DNA follows: TGTGCCAGCAGCCTAAAAACAGGAAAGAACACTGAAGCTTTCTTT. Combining the CDR3 with reference TRBV5-4 and TRBJ1-1 gives the whole variable domain ETGVTQSPTHLIKTRGQQVTLRCSSQSGHNTVSWYQQALGQGPQFIFQYYREEENGRGNFPPRFSGLQFPNYSSELNVNALELDDSALYLCASSLKTGKNTEAFFGQGTRLTVV.

The chain carries TRBV14 and TRBJ2-5; the match to TRBD1 covers 9 bases. Germline values: CDR1 SGHDN, CDR2 FVKESK. V lost 5 bases and J lost 2; bases outside the gene matches: 21. The CDR3 runs to 20 residues. CDR3 residues: CASSRQDFRDRGVFQETQYF. In DNA, the CDR3 is TGTGCCAGCAGCAGACAAGACTTCCGAGACAGGGGGGTTTTTCAAGAGACCCAGTACTTC.

This rearrangement joins TRBV27 to TRBJ2-7; D perhaps matches TRBD2 (5 bases). This CDR3 contains 14 residues. Germline assignment: CDR1 MNHEY and CDR2 SMNVEV (reference sequence). V lost 2 bases and J lost 0, with 8 bases in between. This CDR3 is CASSLEGNSYEQYF. The CDR3, as DNA: TGTGCCAGCAGTTTAGAGGGCAACTCCTACGAGCAGTACTTC.

This clone was counted a few times. The J gene is TRBJ2-2, the V gene TRBV5-1; a weak D match, TRBD2 (5 bases). The length of the CDR3 is 15 residues. The germline V gene has CDR1 SGHRS and CDR2 YFSETQ. Trimming took off 3 bases at V and 3 bases at J, with 12 bases between the two ends. The CDR3 DNA reads TGCGCCAGCAGCTCGGGGATTTCTTACACCGGGGAGCTGTTTTTT. Its protein product is CASSSGISYTGELFF.

The table lists this clone with a few counts. The chain couples TRBV6-5 to TRBJ1-2; D is ambiguous. The CDR3 extends over 14 amino acids. V lost 7 bases and J 6 bases, leaving 18 bases between the germline ends. Germline lookup yields CDR1 MNHEY and CDR2 SVGAGI. CDR3 bases: TGTGCCAGCAAGAGGATGGAGTCACTCCATGGCTACACCTTC. Its translation is CASKRMESLHGYTF.

V and J are TRBV5-1 and TRBJ2-7, with 9 bases fitting TRBD1. Trimming at V came to 3 bases and at J to 2 bases, leaving 3 bases not matched to a gene. Germline lookup yields CDR1 SGHRS and CDR2 YFSETQ. The CDR3 sequence is 14 residues long. The CDR3 bases are TGCGCCAGCAGCTCCGGGACAGGGACCTACGAGCAGTACTTC. It encodes CASSSGTGTYEQYF.

V and J are TRBV19 and TRBJ1-4; D possibly corresponds to TRBD1 (6 bases). The CDR3 is made up of 16 amino acids. Germline V CDR1 and CDR2: LNHDA, SQIVND (reference sequence). V was cut by 6 bases and J by 0 bases, with 14 bases left in between. The CDR3 DNA reads as TGTGCCAGTAGCCTTTGGACAGCTGCAACTAATGAAAAACTGTTTTTT. Amino acid sequence: CASSLWTAATNEKLFF.

The gene calls are TRBV7-2 and TRBJ2-7, with D possibly being TRBD2 (5 bases). The V gene lost 1 base and the J gene lost 12 bases, with 16 bases spanning the gap. The germline gives CDR1 SGHTA, CDR2 FQGNSA. This CDR3 region has 13 residues. In DNA, the CDR3 is TGTGCCAGCAGCTTAGGTCGGCTAGCTGTGGCGTACTTC. This sequence encodes CASSLGRLAVAYF.

The chain combines TRBV7-2 with TRBJ2-7; 7 positions agree with TRBD1. V lost 4 bases to trimming and J lost 3 bases; unmatched junction nucleotides: 6. The CDR3 consists of 14 residues. Germline V CDR1 and CDR2: SGHTA, FQGNSA. CDR3 amino acids: CASSSGTAFYEQYF. CDR3 in DNA: TGTGCCAGCAGCTCCGGGACAGCCTTCTACGAGCAGTACTTC.

The V gene is TRBV5-6, the J gene TRBJ2-7; TRBD1 aligns across 7 bases. Germline trimming cut 4 bases from V and 3 bases from J; bases unmatched to any gene: 4. The CDR3 spans 13 residues. Germline CDR1 SGHDT, CDR2 YYEEEE. Here the CDR3 DNA reads TGTGCCAGCAGCCCCGGGACAGTCTACGAGCAGTACTTC. This encodes CASSPGTVYEQYF.